The 17 T cell receptor beta chains below come from one sample, sequenced in a study of shared clonotypes between healthy human individuals. The repertoire was sequenced with immunoSEQ multiplex PCR; TCRdb's copy has only in-frame clones and lacks some. The profile shows about 470,000 clones, roughly three quarters of them singletons. The sample taken for sequencing was PBMCs. All receptors come from a woman between 40 and 55 years old in good health. Some clones in this sample may be carry-over from other donors' samples.

This chain uses TRBV29-1 with TRBJ2-1; D gene ambiguous. The CDR3 has 14 amino acids. The germline CDR1 and CDR2 sequences are SQVTM and ANQGSEA. V lost 2 bases and J 0 bases, leaving 8 bases between the germline ends. The CDR3: CSVEWARSYNEQFF. In DNA, the CDR3 is TGCAGCGTTGAATGGGCCCGCTCCTACAATGAGCAGTTCTTC.

The rearrangement joins TRBV5-6 to TRBJ2-7; unclear D gene. V lost 1 base and J lost 5, with 10 bases in between. CDR3 size: 13 residues. Germline V CDR1 and CDR2: SGHDT, YYEEEE. In DNA, the CDR3 is TGTGCCAGCAGCTTGCTCCCTCGGGACGAGCAGTACTTC. Translated, it gives CASSLLPRDEQYF.

This chain connects TRBV30 to TRBJ2-7; TRBD2 matches at 8 bases. This CDR3 is built from 14 residues. V was pared by 2 bases and J by 2 bases, with 5 bases of the junction left unmatched. The germline CDR1 and CDR2 sequences are GTSNPN and SVGIG (reference sequence). CDR3 sequence: CAWSRGTRAYEQYF. The CDR3 DNA reads as TGTGCCTGGAGTAGGGGGACTAGAGCCTACGAGCAGTACTTC.

The J gene is TRBJ1-1, the V gene TRBV7-3; possible D gene TRBD1, 5 bases. Germline V gene sequence: CDR1 SGHTA, CDR2 FQGTGA. This CDR3 is 14 amino acids long. V gave up 4 bases and J gave up 3 bases, with 12 bases separating them. The CDR3 protein is CASSSTEGHTEAFF. CDR3 nucleotide sequence: TGTGCCAGCAGCTCGACAGAGGGGCACACTGAAGCTTTCTTT.

The chain links TRBV10-3 to TRBJ2-5; D remains ambiguous. This CDR3 has 14 amino acids. The germline V gene has CDR1 ENHRY and CDR2 SYGVKD. Trimming removed 6 bases at V and 1 base at J, with 12 bases between. The chain's CDR3 is CAISADPSQETQYF. In nucleotides, the CDR3 is TGTGCCATCAGCGCCGATCCGAGCCAAGAGACCCAGTACTTC.

The V call is TRBV11-2, the J call TRBJ2-7; maybe TRBD1 (6 bases). Trimming cost V 2 bases and J 0 bases, with 14 bases left between them. CDR1 and CDR2 from the germline V gene are SGHAT and FQNNGV. This CDR3 contains 16 residues. CDR3 amino acids: CASSLWPPDSSYEQYF. The CDR3 DNA reads TGTGCCAGCAGCTTATGGCCGCCGGACAGCTCCTACGAGCAGTACTTC.

The rearrangement links TRBV11-3 to TRBJ2-7; 11 bases line up with TRBD2. The CDR3 consists of 15 residues. Germline values: CDR1 SGHNT, CDR2 YENEEA. V lost 5 bases, J lost 2 bases, and 5 bases stayed unmatched. In nucleotides, the CDR3 is TGTGCCAGCAGCGTACTAGCGGGGGCCGCCTACGAGCAGTACTTC. Translating gives CASSVLAGAAYEQYF.

CDR3 coding DNA: TGTGCCAGCAGCTTAGTCAGGGGACGCGAGGGAAACACCATATATTTT. Translated: CASSLVRGREGNTIYF. The chain links TRBV11-2 to TRBJ1-3; D may be TRBD1 (6 bases). Trimming took off 1 base at V and 4 bases at J, with 14 bases between the two ends. Germline V gives CDR1 SGHAT, CDR2 FQNNGV. This CDR3 contains 16 residues. Full variable domain (missing parts from reference TRBV11-2 and TRBJ1-3): EAGVAQSPRYKIIEKRQSVAFWCNPISGHATLYWYQQILGQGPKLLIQFQNNGVVDDSQLPKDRFSAERLKGVDSTLKIQPAKLEDSAVYLCASSLVRGREGNTIYFGEGSWLTVV.

This chain connects TRBV5-6 to TRBJ2-5; D call uncertain. V was pared by 4 bases and J by 5 bases, with 6 bases between. CDR3 size: 11 residues. The germline CDR1 and CDR2 sequences are SGHDT and YYEEEE. The CDR3 reads CASSEGETQYF. CDR3 nucleotides: TGTGCCAGCAGCGAAGGGGAGACCCAGTACTTC.

The V gene is TRBV29-1, the J gene TRBJ1-2; D possibly corresponds to TRBD1 (5 bases). V gave up 5 bases and J gave up 6 bases, with 19 bases separating them. The CDR3 totals 14 residues. CDR1 and CDR2 from the germline V gene are SQVTM and ANQGSEA. CDR3 nucleotides: TGCAGCGTTCGGGGGAAGGAGATTCGGCATGGCTACACCTTC. Translation gives CSVRGKEIRHGYTF.

This clone was seen a handful of times. This sequence joins TRBV2 and TRBJ2-3; 12 bases are shared with TRBD2. The CDR3 sequence is 13 residues long. Germline V gene lookup returns CDR1 SNHLY and CDR2 FYNNEI. After removal of 7 bases from V and 7 bases from J, the junction contained 3 bases not matched to a gene. For the CDR3, the DNA is TGTGCCAGCATGGGGACTAGCGGGCATACGCAGTATTTT. Its protein product is CASMGTSGHTQYF.

This clone was observed a few times. J is TRBJ2-5 and V is TRBV5-1; no clear D gene. CDR3 length: 16 amino acids. The V gene lost 0 bases and the J gene lost 0 bases, with 12 bases spanning the gap. The germline CDR1 and CDR2 sequences are SGHRS and YFSETQ. CDR3 protein: CASSLVATRYQETQYF. CDR3 nucleotides: TGCGCCAGCAGCTTGGTAGCCACGCGGTACCAAGAGACCCAGTACTTC.

The chain couples TRBV5-1 to TRBJ2-7; D uncertain. The CDR3 extends over 12 amino acids. Germline CDR1 SGHRS, CDR2 YFSETQ. V dropped 4 bases and J dropped 6 bases, with 11 bases sitting between them. The CDR3 bases are TGCGCCAGCAGCCTTACAACCTGCGAGCAGTACTTC. As protein: CASSLTTCEQYF.

The chain is built from TRBV6-1 and TRBJ2-7; possibly TRBD1 for D (5 bases). Germline CDR1 and CDR2: MNHNS and SASEGT. This CDR3 has 15 amino acids. The V and J ends lost 7 bases and 3 bases respectively, with 19 bases between them. The CDR3 reads CASTNTYRSDYEQYF. The CDR3 nucleotides read TGTGCCAGCACCAACACCTACAGGTCCGACTACGAGCAGTACTTC.

The rearrangement joins TRBV2 to TRBJ2-2; TRBD2 might be the D (6 bases). Germline V CDR1 and CDR2: SNHLY, FYNNEI. V lost 6 bases, J lost 4 bases, and 9 bases lay in between. CDR3 length: 13 amino acids. CDR3 sequence: CASRGLATGELFF. For the CDR3, the DNA is TGTGCCAGCAGGGGACTGGCCACCGGGGAGCTGTTTTTT.

This clone came up once. This chain links TRBV6-5 with TRBJ2-2; no definite D call. There are 13 residues in the CDR3. Trimming removed 0 bases from V and 7 bases from J, with 6 bases in between. The germline V gene encodes CDR1 MNHEY and CDR2 SVGAGI. The CDR3 reads CASSYSGIGELFF. For the CDR3, the DNA is TGTGCCAGCAGTTACTCAGGGATCGGGGAGCTGTTTTTT.

In this sample, this clone turned up a few times. The chain recombines TRBV7-9 with TRBJ1-1; D is perhaps TRBD1 (6 bases). The germline V and J ends were trimmed by 4 bases and 4 bases, with 13 bases remaining between them. The CDR3 spans 14 residues. The germline gives CDR1 SEHNR, CDR2 FQNEAQ (reference sequence). CDR3 DNA: TGTGCCAGCAGCTCTGAGATAGGGGGCACTGAAGCTTTCTTT. It specifies CASSSEIGGTEAFF.